This entry is about one TCR beta chain. Its antigen remains unidentified. The CDR3 has 11 residues. CDR1 and CDR2 (germline): GTSNPN, SVGIG (reference sequence). V dropped 8 bases and J dropped 4 bases, with 10 bases sitting between them. The data were taken from a study of Ad26.COV2.S vaccination and SARS-CoV-2 variants. Study in general: Once, or twice with 56 days between doses, Ad26.COV2.S was given intramuscularly.

Points from the study as a whole: Breadth measured for non-spike TCRs was similar across vaccine and placebo recipients. Among vaccine recipients, spike-specific TCR breadth exceeded that of placebo recipients.

Treatment of the sample: 15 to 20 received Ad26.COV2.S at low or high dose, single or two shots; 5 received placebo; per-sample allocation not given. Sampling was done on day 63 after the first vaccine or placebo injection. This person who donated was an adult of 18-55 years in Boston. Libraries were prepared by immunoSEQ multiplex PCR; TCRdb keeps only in-frame clonotypes and omits some of them. The sample holds about 330,000 clones; roughly 90% are singletons and the top ten take around 5.5%. The material sequenced was peripheral blood, taken in a trial of Ad26.COV2.S vaccine versus placebo. The rearrangement uses TRBV30 and TRBJ2-3; unclear D gene. The TCR was taken from a person between 18 and 59 years old who received the Ad26.COV2.S COVID-19 vaccine or a placebo. For the CDR3, the DNA is TGTGCCGGCCAGAGAGCAGATACGCAGTATTTT. Translated: CAGQRADTQYF.